Following are 25 T cell receptor beta chains from one sample sequenced in a study of T cell repertoires in cytomegalovirus infection (dated by TCRdb to between 2019 and 2020). Reading the label with the study, this specimen's treatment or condition is: in vitro stimulation with specific CMV peptide epitopes to enrich CMV-specific T cells. Sequencer: Illumina HiSeq 1500. TCRdb reworked the public reads: Q25 trimming with fastp, MiXCR clone assembly, productive beta chains retained. One record per CDR3 amino acid sequence lists the most common genes and DNA. This sample is represented by fewer than 1,000,000 distinct CDR3 sequences; roughly 30% of them were singletons. In total, the top ten clones hold roughly an eighth of the sample. Their antigens remain unidentified. The source was cultured CD8+ T cells from PBMCs, collected from culture after CMV antigen stimulation. Receptor source: a human donor in good health (CMV status not recorded). Some clones in this sample may be carry-over from other donors' samples.

This clonotype was observed a handful of times. This chain connects TRBV25-1 to TRBJ2-5; tentatively, D is TRBD2 (5 bases). V was trimmed by 6 bases and J by 0 bases, leaving 14 bases between them. Germline V gene sequence: CDR1 MGHDK, CDR2 SYGVNS. The CDR3 is made up of 15 amino acids. The CDR3 loop is CASRETRTYQETQYF. The DNA for the CDR3 is TGTGCCAGCAGGGAAACCCGGACTTACCAAGAGACCCAGTACTTC.

The chain carries TRBV6-2 or TRBV6-3 and TRBJ1-3, with D uncertain. CDR1 and CDR2 (germline): MNHEY, SVGEGT. This CDR3 is 13 amino acids long. Trimming removed 6 bases from V and 3 bases from J, with 9 bases in between. CDR3 amino acids: CASRSGHGNTIYF. The CDR3 DNA reads as TGTGCCAGCAGATCGGGCCATGGAAACACCATATATTTT.

This clonotype was counted a single time. The chain is built from TRBV7-6 and TRBJ2-7; perhaps TRBD2 as D (5 bases). CDR1 is SGHVS, CDR2 FNYEAQ, per germline. Trimming removed 5 bases at V and 1 base at J, with 18 bases between. This CDR3 region has 16 residues. The CDR3 protein is CASSHTGLEKSYEQYV. The CDR3 coding sequence is TGTGCCAGCAGCCACACCGGACTGGAAAAATCCTACGAGCAGTACGTC.

A single count supports this clonotype. The gene calls are TRBV4-1 and TRBJ2-1; 8 bases map to TRBD2. The CDR3 extends over 16 amino acids. V lost 4 bases, J lost 4 bases, and 9 bases stayed unmatched. Germline values: CDR1 MGHRA, CDR2 YSYEKL. CDR3 DNA sequence: TGCGCCAGCAGCCTCCTCGGGGGGGGCAAATACAATGAGCAGTTCTTC. Its protein is CASSLLGGGKYNEQFF.

V gene TRBV12-3 or TRBV12-4 combines with J gene TRBJ1-4; the D is unclear. Trimming removed 3 bases from V and 5 bases from J, with 13 bases in between. CDR3 length: 15 residues. In DNA form, the CDR3 reads TGTGCCAGCAGTTTTGGCGACATGAGAAATGAAAAACTGTTTTTT. It codes for CASSFGDMRNEKLFF.

This clonotype was observed a handful of times. V gene TRBV7-6 combines with J gene TRBJ2-2; 7 nucleotides match TRBD2. Germline values: CDR1 SGHVS, CDR2 FNYEAQ. The length of the CDR3 is 17 residues. Trimming removed 5 bases from V and 4 bases from J; junction bases left unmatched: 13. Here the CDR3 reads CASSVSSGRGPTGELFF. CDR3 bases: TGTGCCAGCAGCGTCAGCTCAGGGAGGGGACCCACCGGGGAGCTGTTTTTT.

This clonotype has just one count. V usage is TRBV20-1 and J usage is TRBJ1-3, with D hard to call. The CDR3 has 16 residues. CDR1 and CDR2 from the germline V gene are DFQATT and SNEGSKA (reference sequence). Trimming pared 1 base from V and 6 bases from J, leaving 19 bases between. CDR3 DNA sequence: TGCAGTGCTAGAGTCTTTGACCAGATGTCGCCAAACACCATATATTTT. Protein: CSARVFDQMSPNTIYF.

About this clonotype itself: At one boundary the junction diverges from the germline segment, which might be a read error. The chain combines TRBV15 with TRBJ2-2; 7 bases align to TRBD1. This CDR3 contains 15 residues. Germline CDR1 reads LNHNV; CDR2 reads YYDKDF (reference sequence). CDR3 residues: CATGRPNRGAGELFF. DNA of the CDR3: TGTGCCACCGGCAGACCTAACAGGGGCGCCGGGGAGCTGTTTTTT.

The CDR3: CASSTRHYGPLFAGELFF. The CDR3 DNA reads TGTGCCAGTAGTACCCGACACTATGGACCGCTCTTCGCCGGGGAGCTGTTTTTT. V gene TRBV19 combines with J gene TRBJ2-2; unclear D gene. This CDR3 is built from 18 residues. The germline V and J ends were trimmed by 4 bases and 6 bases, with 24 bases remaining between them. CDR1 is LNHDA, CDR2 SQIVND, per germline (reference sequence).

This clonotype was observed a handful of times. The V call is TRBV28, the J call TRBJ2-1; 9 bases fit TRBD2. The length of the CDR3 is 15 residues. Germline V gene lookup returns CDR1 MDHEN and CDR2 SYDVKM. V was clipped by 3 bases and J by 4 bases; unmatched bases: 4. CDR3 sequence (DNA): TGTGCCAGCAGTTTCCTAGCGGGATTGTACAATGAGCAGTTCTTC. Translated, it gives CASSFLAGLYNEQFF.

The chain uses TRBV10-3 and TRBJ1-1; D possibly corresponds to TRBD1 (5 bases). CDR1 and CDR2 from the germline V gene are ENHRY and SYGVKD. The CDR3 has 16 residues. V was pared by 4 bases and J by 2 bases, with 17 bases between. CDR3 DNA: TGTGCCATCAGTGTTTCAGCCCGGGACCCCAACACTGAAGCTTTCTTT. Translation: CAISVSARDPNTEAFF.

The genes are TRBV7-9 and TRBJ1-1; no clear D. Germline V lookup: CDR1 SEHNR, CDR2 FQNEAQ (reference sequence). Trimming cost V 5 bases and J 0 bases, with 10 bases left between them. This CDR3 contains 14 residues. The CDR3 DNA reads as TGTGCCAGCAGCAACCCACACATGAACACTGAAGCTTTCTTT. Amino acid sequence: CASSNPHMNTEAFF.

The rearrangement uses TRBV24-1 and TRBJ2-3; D remains ambiguous. V lost 0 bases and J lost 0, with 9 bases in between. The CDR3 spans 16 residues. Germline loops: CDR1 KGHDR, CDR2 SFDVKD. CDR3 residues: CATSDLPFSSTDTQYF. CDR3 nucleotide sequence: TGTGCCACCAGTGATTTGCCCTTCTCCAGCACAGATACGCAGTATTTT.

This clonotype appeared many times. The rearrangement joins TRBV7-8 to TRBJ2-1, with D maybe TRBD1 (6 bases). V was clipped by 1 base and J by 6 bases, with 19 bases between them. Germline CDR1 is SGHVS and CDR2 is FQNEAQ. The CDR3 consists of 17 residues. CDR3 sequence reads: CASSLGLQGPESNEQFF. CDR3 nucleotide sequence: TGTGCCAGCAGCTTAGGATTACAGGGCCCCGAGAGCAATGAGCAGTTCTTC.

The table lists this clonotype with a few counts. The CDR3 region is CASSYSRAPEAFF. CDR3 sequence (DNA): TGTGCCAGCAGTTACTCGAGGGCTCCTGAAGCTTTCTTT. The chain has TRBV6-6 and TRBJ1-1; D unclear. With 0 bases removed from V and 6 bases from J, the gap between germline ends came to 8 bases. The CDR3 covers 13 residues. Germline CDR1 MNHNY, CDR2 SVGAGI (reference sequence).

The rearrangement uses TRBV14 and TRBJ2-4; D is uncertain. Trimming cost V 3 bases and J 0 bases, with 12 bases left between them. The CDR3 consists of 16 residues. From germline, CDR1 is SGHDN and CDR2 FVKESK. The CDR3 DNA follows: TGTGCCAGCAGCCAGGGGATAGGGCTAGCCAAAAACATTCAGTACTTC. Its protein product is CASSQGIGLAKNIQYF.

Only a few counts were recorded for this clonotype. This chain joins TRBV6-1 and TRBJ2-2; maybe TRBD1 (6 bases). There are 14 residues in the CDR3. Per the germline V gene, CDR1 is MNHNS and CDR2 is SASEGT. Deletions cut 8 bases from V and 3 bases from J, with 13 bases between. The CDR3 loop reads CASLPQGYTGELFF. CDR3 in DNA: TGTGCCAGCCTCCCACAGGGTTACACCGGGGAGCTGTTTTTT.

The V call is TRBV5-6, the J call TRBJ1-1; maybe TRBD1 (5 bases). Germline V gives CDR1 SGHDT, CDR2 YYEEEE. Trimming stripped 6 bases from V and 5 bases from J, with 17 bases between. This CDR3 has 14 amino acids. CDR3 sequence (DNA): TGTGCCAGCACCGGGGGGGGTCTGATAACTGAAGCTTTCTTT. This gives the protein CASTGGGLITEAFF.

The chain employs TRBV20-1 and TRBJ1-6, with a tentative D call TRBD1 (6 bases). The germline CDR1 and CDR2 sequences are DFQATT and SNEGSKA (reference sequence). V lost 0 bases and J 4 bases, leaving 16 bases between the germline ends. This CDR3 region has 17 residues. The CDR3 DNA reads TGCAGTGCTAGAGATAGGGGGGCGCTATTTTATAATTCACCCCTCCACTTT. It specifies CSARDRGALFYNSPLHF.

This chain joins TRBV7-9 and TRBJ2-3; 8 bases align to TRBD2. Germline lookup yields CDR1 SEHNR and CDR2 FQNEAQ (reference sequence). The CDR3 loop spans 16 amino acids. The V gene end was trimmed by 3 bases and the J gene end by 0 bases; junction bases not matched to a gene: 5. CDR3 amino acids: CASSLESSGSTDTQYF. DNA of the CDR3: TGTGCCAGCAGCTTGGAGTCTAGCGGGAGCACAGATACGCAGTATTTT.

This clonotype came up a few times. The chain employs TRBV4-3 and TRBJ1-2, with D perhaps TRBD1 (6 bases). V shed 1 base and J shed 1 base, with 10 bases lying between them. The CDR3 spans 15 residues. Germline lookup yields CDR1 LGHNA and CDR2 YSLEER. The chain's CDR3 is CASSQGGRLNYGYTF. The CDR3 DNA follows: TGCGCCAGCAGCCAAGGGGGGCGTCTTAACTATGGCTACACCTTC.

This chain connects TRBV7-9 to TRBJ2-1, with D possibly TRBD1 on 6 matching bases. The CDR3 runs 16 residues. V lost 6 bases, J lost 2 bases, and 17 bases lay in between. Germline V gene data show CDR1 as SEHNR and CDR2 as FQNEAQ (reference sequence). The CDR3 spells CASRKVGQGPYNEQFF. CDR3 DNA: TGTGCCAGCAGAAAAGTAGGGCAGGGGCCCTACAATGAGCAGTTCTTC.

Ten or more counts support this clonotype. The genes are TRBV7-2 and TRBJ2-1, with D perhaps TRBD2 (5 bases). The germline gives CDR1 SGHTA, CDR2 FQGNSA. Trimming left V 5 bases short and J 2 bases short, with 16 bases between. The CDR3 length is 16 residues. The CDR3 sequence: CASSLTALRAYNEQFF. For the CDR3, the DNA is TGTGCCAGCAGCCTGACTGCCCTGAGGGCCTACAATGAGCAGTTCTTC.

The chain has TRBV27 and TRBJ2-7; D is unresolved. V lost 0 bases to trimming and J lost 2 bases, with 11 bases between them. Germline V gene lookup returns CDR1 MNHEY and CDR2 SMNVEV (reference sequence). This CDR3 has 15 residues. CDR3 protein: CASSLSSLDPYEQYF. The CDR3 DNA is TGTGCCAGCAGTTTATCGAGCCTAGACCCCTACGAGCAGTACTTC.

This clonotype was seen more than once but under ten times. The chain couples TRBV7-6 to TRBJ2-2; D perhaps matches TRBD2 (6 bases). V was shortened by 1 base and J by 1 base, with 10 bases between the two germline ends. CDR3 length equals 16 residues. Germline V CDR1 and CDR2: SGHVS, FNYEAQ. The CDR3 region is CASSLEASENTGELFF. In DNA, the CDR3 is TGTGCCAGCAGCTTAGAGGCTAGCGAGAACACCGGGGAGCTGTTTTTT.